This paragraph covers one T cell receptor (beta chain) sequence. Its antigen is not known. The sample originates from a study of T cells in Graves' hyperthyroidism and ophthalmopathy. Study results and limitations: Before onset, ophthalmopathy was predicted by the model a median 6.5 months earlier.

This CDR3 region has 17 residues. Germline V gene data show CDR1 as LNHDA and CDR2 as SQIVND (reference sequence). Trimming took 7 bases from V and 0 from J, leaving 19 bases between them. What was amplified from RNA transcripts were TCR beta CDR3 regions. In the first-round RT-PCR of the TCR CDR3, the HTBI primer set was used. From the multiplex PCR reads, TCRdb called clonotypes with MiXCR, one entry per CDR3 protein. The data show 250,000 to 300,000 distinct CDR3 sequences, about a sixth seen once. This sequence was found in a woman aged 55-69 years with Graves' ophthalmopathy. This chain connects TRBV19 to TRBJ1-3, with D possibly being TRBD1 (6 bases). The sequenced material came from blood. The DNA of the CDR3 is TGTGCCAGTACCCATAGTACAGGGTCGAGCTCTGGAAACACCATATATTTT. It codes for CASTHSTGSSSGNTIYF.